This passage covers 7 T cell receptor beta chains from one sample sequenced in a study of cytomegalovirus exposure and HLA in healthy donors. This table comes from immunoSEQ multiplex PCR, and its TCRdb copy is limited to in-frame clones, with some not included. The table lists roughly 76,000 clones, about 93% of them singletons. Material: PBMCs. These TCRs come from a young man in good health and CMV-seropositive.

The V call is TRBV7-6, the J call TRBJ2-7; D gene ambiguous. This CDR3 contains 12 residues. The germline V gene has CDR1 SGHVS and CDR2 FNYEAQ. V dropped 5 bases and J dropped 5 bases, with 10 bases sitting between them. CDR3 protein: CASSLQSHEQYF. CDR3 nucleotides: TGTGCCAGCAGCCTACAGAGCCACGAGCAGTACTTC.

J is TRBJ2-3 and V is TRBV21-1; the table assigns TRBD2, which was not confirmed against the DNA. TRBV21-1 is flagged as a pseudogene. CDR3 length: 19 amino acids. CDR3: CASSRRTGGYGLATGTQYF. The CDR3 DNA reads TGTGCCAGCAGCCGCCGGACGGGCGGATACGGACTAGCAACGGGTACGCAGTATTTT.

The chain carries TRBV5-1 and TRBJ2-7, with 7 bases that match TRBD1. J was trimmed by 5 bases and V by 4 bases; bases with no gene match: 12. Per the germline V gene, CDR1 is SGHRS and CDR2 is YFSETQ. CDR3 length: 15 amino acids. The CDR3 nucleotides are TGCGCCAGCAGCCACCGTCCCGGGACAGTTGACGAGCAGTACTTC. This encodes CASSHRPGTVDEQYF.

This rearrangement joins TRBV5-6 to TRBJ2-3; 8 bases align to TRBD1. J gave up 7 bases and V 4 bases, and 14 bases lay outside the gene matches. The germline CDR1 and CDR2 sequences are SGHDT and YYEEEE. The CDR3 consists of 16 residues. CDR3 residues: CASSETGTGLFYTQYF. The CDR3, as DNA: TGTGCCAGCAGCGAAACCGGGACAGGTTTATTTTATACGCAGTATTTT.

The chain carries TRBV5-4 and TRBJ1-2; TRBD1 might be the D (5 bases). This CDR3 has 12 residues. Germline loops: CDR1 SGHNT, CDR2 YYREEE (reference sequence). Trimming cost V 4 bases and J 4 bases, with 8 bases left between them. CDR3 nucleotides: TGTGCCAGCAGCGCCGACAGCTATGGCTACACCTTC. It yields the protein CASSADSYGYTF.

V gene TRBV4-1 combines with J gene TRBJ2-3, with 8 bases fitting TRBD2. V lost 4 bases, J lost 2 bases, and 11 bases stayed unmatched. The CDR3 length is 17 residues. Germline V lookup: CDR1 MGHRA, CDR2 YSYEKL. The CDR3 loop reads CASSLAYGREVTDTQYF. In DNA form, the CDR3 reads TGCGCCAGCAGCCTAGCCTATGGGCGGGAGGTCACAGATACGCAGTATTTT.

The chain uses TRBV19 and TRBJ1-5; no clear D gene. Germline V gene data show CDR1 as LNHDA and CDR2 as SQIVND (reference sequence). V lost 10 bases and J 6 bases, leaving 16 bases between the germline ends. This CDR3 region has 13 residues. DNA for the CDR3: TGTGCCACCGAGGGAACGGGTCGTCAGCCCCAGCATTTT. Protein sequence: CATEGTGRQPQHF.